This T cell receptor beta chain was captured by sequencing in a study of blood T cell repertoires in COVID-19. The overall study: T cells, B-cell-depleted T cells, or PBMCs provided the cDNA or gDNA that served as material.

This CDR3 region has 16 residues. The J segment lost 1 base and the V segment lost 3 bases, leaving 5 bases of the junction unmatched. Germline V gene lookup returns CDR1 SEHNR and CDR2 FQNEAQ (reference sequence). Original analysis: Reference gene primers were amplified, and this amplification served to estimate nucleated cell counts. TCRdb's copy holds only in-frame clones and misses some; the assay was immunoSEQ multiplex PCR. V and J calls and clone size follow that table, whereas D and trimming were derived from the DNA. The sample includes 200,000 or so clones, about 80% of them seen just once.

The V call is TRBV7-9, the J call TRBJ1-3, with TRBD1 matching over 8 bases. Sequenced input: PBMCs or T cells enriched from blood (not recorded which). The clonotype originates from a woman in her forties with acute COVID-19. CDR3 sequence (DNA): TGTGCCAGCAGCTTGGCAGGGGGCATATCTGGAAACACCATATATTTT. Protein: CASSLAGGISGNTIYF.